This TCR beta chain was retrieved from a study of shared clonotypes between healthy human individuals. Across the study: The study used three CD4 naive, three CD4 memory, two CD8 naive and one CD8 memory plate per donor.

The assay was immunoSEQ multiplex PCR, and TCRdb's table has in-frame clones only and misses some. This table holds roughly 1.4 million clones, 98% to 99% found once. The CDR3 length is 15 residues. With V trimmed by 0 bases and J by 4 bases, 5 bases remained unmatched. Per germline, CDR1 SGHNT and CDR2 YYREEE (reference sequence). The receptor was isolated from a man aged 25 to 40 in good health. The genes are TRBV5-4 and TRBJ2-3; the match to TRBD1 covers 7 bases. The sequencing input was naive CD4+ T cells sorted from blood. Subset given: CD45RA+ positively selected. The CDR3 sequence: CASSLVDQGADTQYF. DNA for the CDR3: TGTGCCAGCAGCTTGGTCGACCAGGGGGCAGATACGCAGTATTTT.